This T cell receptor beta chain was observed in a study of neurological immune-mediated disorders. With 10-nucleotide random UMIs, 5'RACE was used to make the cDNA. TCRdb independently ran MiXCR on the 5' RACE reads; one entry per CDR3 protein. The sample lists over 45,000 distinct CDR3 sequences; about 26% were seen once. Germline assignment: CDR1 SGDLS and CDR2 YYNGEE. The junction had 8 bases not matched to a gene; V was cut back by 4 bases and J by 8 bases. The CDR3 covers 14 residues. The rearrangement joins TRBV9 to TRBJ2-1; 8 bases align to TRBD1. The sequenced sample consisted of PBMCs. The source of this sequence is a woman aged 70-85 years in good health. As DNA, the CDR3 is TGTGCCAGCAGCCAGACGACAGGGGTGGATGAGCAGTTCTTC. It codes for CASSQTTGVDEQFF.